This TCR beta chain was profiled in a study of T cell repertoires in aging, cancer and after chemotherapy (dated by TCRdb to about 2019). Background on the whole study: Six donor age groups were covered, ranging from 30 or younger up to 70 or older, and each group contained at least three individuals. Healthy donor control TCR repertoires were recorded over several months to years and showed clear clonal overlap across re-sampling. Millions of TCR reads were contained in the full dataset. To look at immunoaging and at how T cells reconstitute after chemotherapy, the study profiled TCR beta repertoires in peripheral blood from both healthy donors and cancer patients. The cohort comprised around 210 cancer patients, 94 with hematological and approximately 120 with solid cancers, plus 95 healthy donors as a reference group.

Using a mixed TRB-A/B primer pool, multiplex touch-down PCR amplified rearranged TRB sequences covering the V, D and J segments. Illumina adapters and sample indices were added to the amplicons in two consecutive PCR reactions performed with Phusion HS II polymerase. The amplicons were purified from gel with the NucleoSpin Gel and PCR Clean-up kit and then assessed with Qubit and an Agilent 2100 Bioanalyzer. Sequencing of the libraries was done on an Illumina MiSeq with paired-end, single-indexed 600-cycle runs. The study's processing was this. MiXCR versions 2.12 and 3.0.5 were used to process the TRB sequences. A clone was defined as each unique CDR3 nucleotide sequence, and only productive sequences supported by at least two reads were kept. Shannon diversity, evenness, clonality (one minus evenness), and alpha-parameterized diversity profiles from alpha 0 to 5 were included as repertoire metrics. Generation probabilities of clones in paired pre- and post-chemotherapy samples were computed with the IGoR algorithm. The public reads were reprocessed in TCRdb via fastp at Q25 and MiXCR, keeping in-frame beta chains. Each entry is one CDR3 protein sequence, shown with its most common DNA and genes. These V and J calls rely on TCRdb rather than the paper's analysis. This sample holds about 10,000 distinct CDR3 sequences; less than 30% were observed only once. The biggest ten clones account for around 1.4% of the sample.

Study-wide conclusions, independent of this receptor: Significantly lower blood TCR diversity and higher clonality were observed in untreated patients with hematological or solid cancers than in age-matched healthy donors. In healthy donors, the decline in TCR diversity with age was mainly due to loss of richness, whereas in cancer patients loss of evenness also played a role. In both cancer cohorts, median generation probability rose over the chemotherapy interval, which suggests that the repertoire was reconstituted through rebound thymic output. It was noted by the authors that conclusions about immunological memory after chemotherapy cannot be drawn from the repertoire data.

Trimming at the junction amounts to 3 bases on V and 0 bases on J, and the germline ends lie 14 bases apart. From the germline V gene (reference sequence), CDR1 is DFQATT and CDR2 is SNEGSKA. From its cysteine to its phenylalanine, the CDR3 spans 15 amino acids. The CDR3 DNA has 45 bases and is translated from base 1. TCR beta rearrangements were amplified from genomic DNA extracted from peripheral blood rather than from sorted cells or RNA. With respect to this clonotype: Its binding antigen is unknown. Per-base qualities were not stored, and no clone one base away is much larger.

The source material was blood. The sequence was collected from a human donor in good health. The rearrangement joined TRBV20-1 to TRBJ1-1, with no reliable assignment of the D segment. CDR3 region: CSASGFREMNTEAFF. The nucleotide sequence reads as follows: TGCAGTGCTAGTGGCTTTCGGGAGATGAACACTGAAGCTTTCTTT.